This T cell receptor beta chain is drawn from a study of beta chain features in type 1 diabetes. Expressed TCRB transcripts got sequenced, as all isolated RNA was reverse transcribed. Profiled with immunoSEQ multiplex PCR; TCRdb holds only in-frame clones, not every one. The sample records 280,000 or so clones, roughly 15% being singletons. On this clone itself: Its matching antigen is unknown.

The authors sorted CD4+ naive, central memory, regulatory and stem cell-like memory cells via CD45RO/CCR7/CD25/CD127/CD95/CD27. Study-level points and caveats: Among patients with Type 1 diabetes, TCRB CDR3s were moderately but significantly shorter in every one of the four CD4+ subsets.

The sample comprised naive CD4+ T cells from blood. The sequence was collected from a man in his late teens or twenties with type 1 diabetes.

In nucleotides, the CDR3 is TGTGCCAGCAGCGGACAGGCCCATTCACCCCTCCACTTT. Its protein product is CASSGQAHSPLHF. The rearrangement uses TRBV2 and TRBJ1-6; 7 bases agree with TRBD1. J gave up 8 bases and V 6 bases, and 4 bases lay outside the gene matches. The CDR3 runs to 13 residues. Germline values: CDR1 SNHLY, CDR2 FYNNEI.